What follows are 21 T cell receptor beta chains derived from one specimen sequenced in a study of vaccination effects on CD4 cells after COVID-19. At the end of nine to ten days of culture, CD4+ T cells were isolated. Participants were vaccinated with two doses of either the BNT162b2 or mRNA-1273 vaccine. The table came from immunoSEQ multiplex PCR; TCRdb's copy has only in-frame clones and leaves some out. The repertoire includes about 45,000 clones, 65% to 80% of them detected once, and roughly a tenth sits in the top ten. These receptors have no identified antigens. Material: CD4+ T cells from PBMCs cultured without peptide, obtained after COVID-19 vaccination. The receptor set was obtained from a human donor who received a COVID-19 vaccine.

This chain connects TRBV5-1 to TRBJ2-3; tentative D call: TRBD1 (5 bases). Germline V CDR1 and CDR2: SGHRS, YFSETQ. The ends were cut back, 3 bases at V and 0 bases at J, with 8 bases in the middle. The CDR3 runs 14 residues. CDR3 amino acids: CASSSDTSTDTQYF. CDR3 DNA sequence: TGCGCCAGCAGCTCGGACACTAGCACAGATACGCAGTATTTT.

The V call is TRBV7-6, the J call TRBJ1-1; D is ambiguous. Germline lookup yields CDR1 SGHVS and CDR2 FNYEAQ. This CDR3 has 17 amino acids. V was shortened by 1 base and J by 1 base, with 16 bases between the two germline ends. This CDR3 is CASSLGVSVFENTEAFF. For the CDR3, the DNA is TGTGCCAGCAGCTTAGGAGTTTCGGTTTTTGAGAACACTGAAGCTTTCTTT.

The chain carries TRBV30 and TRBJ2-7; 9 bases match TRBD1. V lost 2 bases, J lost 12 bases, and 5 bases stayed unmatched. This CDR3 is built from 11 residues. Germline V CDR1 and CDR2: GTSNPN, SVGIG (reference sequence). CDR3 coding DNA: TGTGCCTGGAGTCTAACAGGGGGCATGTACTTC. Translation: CAWSLTGGMYF.

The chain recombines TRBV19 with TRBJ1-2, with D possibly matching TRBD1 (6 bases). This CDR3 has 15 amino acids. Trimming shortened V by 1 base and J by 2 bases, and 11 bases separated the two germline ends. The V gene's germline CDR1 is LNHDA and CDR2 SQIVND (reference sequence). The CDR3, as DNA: TGTGCCAGTAGTATAGGGGGGGCACGAAACTATGGCTACACCTTC. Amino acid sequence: CASSIGGARNYGYTF.

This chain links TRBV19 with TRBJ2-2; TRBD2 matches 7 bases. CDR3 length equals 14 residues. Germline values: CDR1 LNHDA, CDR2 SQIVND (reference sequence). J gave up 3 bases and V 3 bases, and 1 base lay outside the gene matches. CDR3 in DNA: TGTGCCAGTAGTATGGGGAGGGACACCGGGGAGCTGTTTTTT. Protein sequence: CASSMGRDTGELFF.

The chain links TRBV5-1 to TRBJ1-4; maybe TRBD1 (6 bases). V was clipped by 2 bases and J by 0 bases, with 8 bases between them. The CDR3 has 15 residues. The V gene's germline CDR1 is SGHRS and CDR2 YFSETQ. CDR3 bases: TGCGCCAGCAGCTTAGGACAGTCAACTAATGAAAAACTGTTTTTT. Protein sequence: CASSLGQSTNEKLFF.

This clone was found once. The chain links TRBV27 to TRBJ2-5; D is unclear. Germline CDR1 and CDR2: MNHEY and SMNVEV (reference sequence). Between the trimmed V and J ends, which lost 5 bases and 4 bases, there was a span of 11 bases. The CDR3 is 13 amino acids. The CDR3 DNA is TGTGCCAGCAGTCCGATATTAGGAGAGACCCAGTACTTC. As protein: CASSPILGETQYF.

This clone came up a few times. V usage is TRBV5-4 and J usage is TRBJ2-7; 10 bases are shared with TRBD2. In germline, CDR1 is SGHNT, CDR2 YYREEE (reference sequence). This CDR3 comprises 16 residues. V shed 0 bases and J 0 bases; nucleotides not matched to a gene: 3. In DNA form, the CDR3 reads TGTGCCAGCAGCTTGGCTCCTAGCGGGAGCTCCTACGAGCAGTACTTC. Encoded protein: CASSLAPSGSSYEQYF.

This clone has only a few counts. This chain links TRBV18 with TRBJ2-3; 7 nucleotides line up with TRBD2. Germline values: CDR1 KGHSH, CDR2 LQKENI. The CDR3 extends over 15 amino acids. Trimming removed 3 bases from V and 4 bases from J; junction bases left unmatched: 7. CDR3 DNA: TGTGCCAGCTCACCGACTGGCGGGAGCCCAGATACGCAGTATTTT. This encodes CASSPTGGSPDTQYF.

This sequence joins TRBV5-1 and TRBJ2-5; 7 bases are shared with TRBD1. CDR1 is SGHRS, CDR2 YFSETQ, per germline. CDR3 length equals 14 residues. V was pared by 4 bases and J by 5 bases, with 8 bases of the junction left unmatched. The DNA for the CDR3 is TGCGCCAGCAGCACGGGACAGCTGGGGGAGACCCAGTACTTC. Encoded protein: CASSTGQLGETQYF.

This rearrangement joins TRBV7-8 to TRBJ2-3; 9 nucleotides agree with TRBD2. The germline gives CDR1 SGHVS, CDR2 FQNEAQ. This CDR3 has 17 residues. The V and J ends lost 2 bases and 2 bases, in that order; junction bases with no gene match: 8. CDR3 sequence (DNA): TGTGCCAGCAGCTTACGCCTAGCGGGGATAGACACAGATACGCAGTATTTT. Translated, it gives CASSLRLAGIDTDTQYF. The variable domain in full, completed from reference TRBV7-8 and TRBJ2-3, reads GAGVSQSPRYKVAKRGQDVALRCDPISGHVSLFWYQQALGQGPEFLTYFQNEAQLDKSGLPSDRFFAERPEGSVSTLKIQRTQQEDSAVYLCASSLRLAGIDTDTQYFGPGTRLTVL.

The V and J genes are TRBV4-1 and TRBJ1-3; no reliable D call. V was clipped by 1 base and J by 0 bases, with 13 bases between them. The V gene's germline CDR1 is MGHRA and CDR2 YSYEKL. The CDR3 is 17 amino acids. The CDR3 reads CASSQGPSVGSGNTIYF. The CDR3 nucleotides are TGCGCCAGCAGCCAAGGCCCCTCCGTTGGCTCTGGAAACACCATATATTTT.

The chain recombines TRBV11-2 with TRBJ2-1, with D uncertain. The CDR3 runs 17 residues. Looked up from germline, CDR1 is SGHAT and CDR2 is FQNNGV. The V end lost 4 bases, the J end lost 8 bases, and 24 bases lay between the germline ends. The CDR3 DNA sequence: TGTGCCAGCAGCTATTCCTCGGGTGAGACCTCCAGCCATGAGCAGTTCTTC. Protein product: CASSYSSGETSSHEQFF.

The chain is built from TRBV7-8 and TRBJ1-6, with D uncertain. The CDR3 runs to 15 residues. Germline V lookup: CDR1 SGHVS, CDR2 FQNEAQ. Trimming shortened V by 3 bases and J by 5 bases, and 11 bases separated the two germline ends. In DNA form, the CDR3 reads TGTGCCAGCAGCTTTGAGACCGGAGATAATTCACCCCTCCACTTT. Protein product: CASSFETGDNSPLHF. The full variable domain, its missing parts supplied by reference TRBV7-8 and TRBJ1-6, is GAGVSQSPRYKVAKRGQDVALRCDPISGHVSLFWYQQALGQGPEFLTYFQNEAQLDKSGLPSDRFFAERPEGSVSTLKIQRTQQEDSAVYLCASSFETGDNSPLHFGNGTRLTVT.

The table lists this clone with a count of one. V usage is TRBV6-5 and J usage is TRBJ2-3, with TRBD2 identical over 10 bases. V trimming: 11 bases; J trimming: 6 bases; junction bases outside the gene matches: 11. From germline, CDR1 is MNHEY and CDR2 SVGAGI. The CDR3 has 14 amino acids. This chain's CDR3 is CAVGKAGGPDTQYF. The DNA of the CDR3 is TGTGCCGTGGGGAAAGCGGGGGGGCCGGATACGCAGTATTTT.

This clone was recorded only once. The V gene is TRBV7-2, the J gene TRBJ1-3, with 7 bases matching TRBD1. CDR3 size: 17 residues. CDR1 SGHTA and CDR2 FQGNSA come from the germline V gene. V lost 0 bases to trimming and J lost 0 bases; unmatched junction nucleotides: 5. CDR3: CASSLAPGGGSGNTIYF. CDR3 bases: TGTGCCAGCAGCTTAGCCCCAGGGGGTGGCTCTGGAAACACCATATATTTT.

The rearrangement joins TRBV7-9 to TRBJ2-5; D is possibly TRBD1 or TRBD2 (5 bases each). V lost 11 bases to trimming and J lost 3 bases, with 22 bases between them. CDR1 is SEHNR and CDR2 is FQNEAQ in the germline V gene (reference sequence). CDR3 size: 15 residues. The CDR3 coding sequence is TGTGCCGGATCGGGGCAGCGAAATTCTAAAGAGACCCAGTACTTC. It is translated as CAGSGQRNSKETQYF.

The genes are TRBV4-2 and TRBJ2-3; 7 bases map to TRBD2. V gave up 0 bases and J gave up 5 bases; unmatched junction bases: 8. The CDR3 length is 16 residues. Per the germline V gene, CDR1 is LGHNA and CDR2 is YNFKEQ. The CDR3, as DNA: TGTGCCAGCAGCCAAGATCGGGCTAGCGGACGAGATACGCAGTATTTT. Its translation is CASSQDRASGRDTQYF.

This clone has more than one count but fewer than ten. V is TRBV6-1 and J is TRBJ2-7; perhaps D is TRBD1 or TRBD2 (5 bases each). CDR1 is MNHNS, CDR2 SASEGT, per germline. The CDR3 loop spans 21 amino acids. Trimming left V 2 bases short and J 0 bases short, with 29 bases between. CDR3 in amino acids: CASSEILQLRGKPFFSYEQYF. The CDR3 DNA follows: TGTGCCAGCAGTGAAATTCTTCAACTACGGGGCAAGCCCTTCTTCTCCTACGAGCAGTACTTC.

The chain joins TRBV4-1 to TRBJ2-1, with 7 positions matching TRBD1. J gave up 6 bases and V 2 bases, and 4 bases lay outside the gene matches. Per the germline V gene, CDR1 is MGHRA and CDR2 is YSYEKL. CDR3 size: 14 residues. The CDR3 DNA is TGCGCCAGCAGCCAATGGGGGACAGCCAATGAGCAGTTCTTC. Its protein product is CASSQWGTANEQFF.

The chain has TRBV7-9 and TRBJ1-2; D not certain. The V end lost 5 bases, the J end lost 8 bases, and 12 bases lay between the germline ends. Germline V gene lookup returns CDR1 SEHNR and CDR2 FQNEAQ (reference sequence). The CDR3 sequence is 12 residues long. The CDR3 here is CASSQDERGYTF. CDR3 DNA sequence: TGTGCCAGCAGCCAGGACGAGAGGGGCTACACCTTC.